Below, 12 T cell receptor beta chains from the same sample are listed, as sequenced in a study of cytomegalovirus exposure and HLA in healthy donors. Researchers ran the PCR with 60 Vbeta and 13 Jbeta primers. Repertoires were generated with immunoSEQ multiplex PCR, while TCRdb's copy carries only in-frame clones and drops some. The table shows about 120,000 clones, with about three quarters occurring only once. The sequenced material came from PBMCs. These receptors were collected from a man aged 60 to 75 in good health and CMV-seropositive.

In DNA form, the CDR3 reads TGTGCCAGTACCGCCCGGACTAGCGGGGGACCATCCTACGAGCAGTACTTC. Its protein is CASTARTSGGPSYEQYF. The rearrangement joins TRBV19 to TRBJ2-7, with TRBD2 matching over 13 bases. CDR1 is LNHDA, CDR2 SQIVND, per germline (reference sequence). V lost 7 bases to trimming and J lost 1 base; unmatched junction nucleotides: 10. CDR3 length: 17 residues.

This clone was recorded only once. This chain connects TRBV5-1 to TRBJ1-2; tentatively, D is TRBD1 (5 bases). V lost 1 base, J lost 6 bases, and 25 bases lay in between. Germline CDR1 reads SGHRS; CDR2 reads YFSETQ. The CDR3 has 18 amino acids. The CDR3 loop is CASSLSSGIPGISHGYTF. The CDR3 region has the DNA TGCGCCAGCAGCTTGTCTTCGGGTATTCCAGGGATTTCTCATGGCTACACCTTC.

The chain combines TRBV10-3 with TRBJ1-1; possibly TRBD1 for D (6 bases). V gave up 2 bases and J gave up 3 bases, with 13 bases separating them. This CDR3 is 15 amino acids long. Germline assignment: CDR1 ENHRY and CDR2 SYGVKD. CDR3 coding DNA: TGTGCCATCAGTGAGAGGGGGGGCGCGGACACTGAAGCTTTCTTT. Its translation: CAISERGGADTEAFF.

The chain uses TRBV7-8 and TRBJ1-1; possibly TRBD1 for D (5 bases). Trimming shortened V by 3 bases and J by 1 base, and 12 bases separated the two germline ends. The CDR3 length is 15 residues. Germline values: CDR1 SGHVS, CDR2 FQNEAQ. CDR3 bases: TGTGCCAGCAGCTTCCGTATTACAGGGAACACTGAAGCTTTCTTT. It yields the protein CASSFRITGNTEAFF.

The rearrangement uses TRBV7-8 and TRBJ2-7; 8 nucleotides align to TRBD2. CDR3 length: 13 amino acids. V was pared by 6 bases and J by 1 base, with 2 bases of the junction left unmatched. Germline V CDR1 and CDR2: SGHVS, FQNEAQ. The CDR3 DNA reads as TGTGCCAGCAGAGCGGGGGAGTCCTACGAGCAGTACTTC. Its translation is CASRAGESYEQYF.

V is TRBV27 and J is TRBJ1-2, with 7 bases fitting TRBD1. This CDR3 comprises 13 residues. Unmatched junction bases numbered 9, after V lost 6 bases and J lost 8 bases. CDR1 is MNHEY, CDR2 SMNVEV, per germline (reference sequence). The CDR3, as DNA: TGTGCCAGCAGATTCGACAGGGTCGGCGGCTACACCTTC. Translating it yields CASRFDRVGGYTF.

The chain recombines TRBV12-2 with TRBJ1-2; TRBD1 is the table's D call, not checked against the DNA. TRBV12-2 is given as a pseudogene. There are 15 residues in the CDR3. DNA for the CDR3: TGTGCAAGTCGCTTTTGGCCCCCAGGGAACTATGGCTACACCTTC. It specifies CASRFWPPGNYGYTF.

Notes on this clone: At one end, the junction sequence differs from germline, possibly due to a read error. The chain recombines TRBV10-3 with TRBJ2-5; D might be TRBD1 (6 bases). This CDR3 spans 14 amino acids. Germline CDR1 is ENHRY and CDR2 is SYGVKD. CDR3 amino acids: CAISDRTDQGTQYF. CDR3 DNA: TGTGCCATCAGTGATCGGACAGACCAAGGGACCCAGTACTTC.

The rearrangement uses TRBV7-9 and TRBJ2-6; D gene ambiguous. The CDR3 length is 19 residues. V was clipped by 6 bases and J by 4 bases, with 25 bases between them. CDR1 is SEHNR and CDR2 is FQNEAQ in the germline V gene (reference sequence). The CDR3 spells CASSPTYRDSLLGANVLTF. The CDR3 DNA reads TGTGCCAGCAGTCCTACATACCGAGACTCGCTACTGGGGGCCAACGTCCTGACTTTC.

This chain uses TRBV18 with TRBJ2-5; TRBD1 matches at 8 bases. CDR1 is KGHSH and CDR2 is LQKENI in the germline V gene. With 4 bases clipped from V and 4 bases from J, the junction kept 8 bases outside the gene matches. The CDR3 contains 15 residues. CDR3 sequence: CASSLRRGQGETQYF. The CDR3 region has the DNA TGTGCCAGCTCACTCCGGAGAGGACAGGGAGAGACCCAGTACTTC.

The sample holds a few counts of this clone. This rearrangement joins TRBV5-1 to TRBJ2-7, with D tentatively TRBD1 (6 bases). Germline CDR1 reads SGHRS; CDR2 reads YFSETQ. The CDR3 runs 14 residues. The V end lost 0 bases, the J end lost 0 bases, and 7 bases lay between the germline ends. For the CDR3, the DNA is TGCGCCAGCAGCTTGGGGGACACCTCCTACGAGCAGTACTTC. This codes for CASSLGDTSYEQYF.

This clone was recorded once. The CDR3 DNA is TGTGCCAGCAGCCCTTCCAGGGGCCTAGGCTATGGCTACACCTTC. Translating it yields CASSPSRGLGYGYTF. V gene TRBV5-4 combines with J gene TRBJ1-2, with D maybe TRBD1 (6 bases). The CDR3 runs to 15 residues. V was trimmed by 4 bases and J by 4 bases, leaving 17 bases between them. The germline V gene has CDR1 SGHNT and CDR2 YYREEE (reference sequence).